These 20 T cell receptor beta chains share one sample of origin, sequenced in a study of graft-versus-host responses after intestinal transplantation. Their antigens remain unidentified. Sequencing used immunoSEQ multiplex PCR; TCRdb keeps in-frame clones, though not all of them. This sample has roughly 110,000 clones, with roughly 86% found just once. Sequences were derived from unstimulated CD4+ T cells sorted from spleen or lymph node cells, sampled before transplant. These receptors came from a human donor who was the organ donor for an intestinal transplant.

The chain joins TRBV28 to TRBJ2-7; possibly TRBD1 for D (6 bases). V lost 7 bases, J lost 0 bases, and 13 bases lay in between. CDR1 and CDR2 from the germline V gene are MDHEN and SYDVKM. The CDR3 loop spans 14 amino acids. CDR3 protein: CASNTGSSSYEQYF. In DNA, the CDR3 is TGTGCCAGCAATACAGGGTCTAGCTCCTACGAGCAGTACTTC.

The chain employs TRBV5-4 and TRBJ2-3; D remains ambiguous. V shed 4 bases and J shed 4 bases, with 10 bases lying between them. The CDR3 length is 13 residues. CDR1 is SGHNT, CDR2 YYREEE, per germline (reference sequence). The CDR3: CASSLDGPDTQYF. The CDR3 nucleotides read TGTGCCAGCAGCCTGGACGGGCCAGATACGCAGTATTTT.

This chain uses TRBV6-1 with TRBJ2-3; D remains ambiguous. This CDR3 comprises 12 residues. V was shortened by 2 bases and J by 5 bases, with 5 bases between the two germline ends. Germline values: CDR1 MNHNS, CDR2 SASEGT. In nucleotides, the CDR3 is TGTGCCAGCAGTGAAAACTTAGATACGCAGTATTTT. Its translation: CASSENLDTQYF.

The chain links TRBV7-8 to TRBJ1-1; perhaps TRBD1 as D (6 bases). CDR3 size: 12 residues. CDR1 is SGHVS, CDR2 FQNEAQ, per germline. Between the trimmed V and J ends, which lost 5 bases and 7 bases, there was a span of 11 bases. The CDR3 reads CASSPGVSEAFF. The CDR3 DNA follows: TGTGCCAGCAGCCCAGGGGTGAGTGAAGCTTTCTTT.

The chain carries TRBV7-2 and TRBJ2-5; tentatively, D is TRBD2 (5 bases). Trimming stripped 5 bases from V and 2 bases from J, with 9 bases between. Germline CDR1 SGHTA, CDR2 FQGNSA. The CDR3 runs 13 residues. In DNA, the CDR3 is TGTGCCAGCAGCCGGAGGTTACAAGAGACCCAGTACTTC. It specifies CASSRRLQETQYF.

The V call is TRBV5-8, the J call TRBJ2-5; D possibly corresponds to TRBD2 (6 bases). This CDR3 is built from 18 residues. Germline V gives CDR1 SGHTS, CDR2 YDEGEE. V lost 0 bases and J 3 bases, leaving 21 bases between the germline ends. The CDR3 sequence is CASSLGLTLGLAKETQYF. DNA of the CDR3: TGTGCCAGCAGCTTGGGGCTGACTTTGGGACTGGCAAAAGAGACCCAGTACTTC.

Turning to this clone: The same CDR3 arises from other DNA sequences in this sample as well. V and J are TRBV5-4 and TRBJ2-5; a possible D gene is TRBD2 (5 bases). The CDR3 has 16 residues. Between the trimmed V and J ends, which lost 0 bases and 3 bases, there was a span of 15 bases. The V gene's germline CDR1 is SGHNT and CDR2 YYREEE (reference sequence). DNA of the CDR3: TGTGCCAGCAGCTTGGGTCGGGGTCGGGGAGAAGAGACCCAGTACTTC. This codes for CASSLGRGRGEETQYF.

V usage is TRBV25-1 and J usage is TRBJ1-5; possible D gene TRBD1, 5 bases. This CDR3 comprises 13 residues. Trimming removed 3 bases from V and 9 bases from J, with 12 bases in between. Germline values: CDR1 MGHDK, CDR2 SYGVNS. This CDR3 reads CASSDGGMRPQHF. The CDR3 DNA reads as TGTGCCAGCAGTGATGGGGGGATGCGGCCCCAGCATTTT.

The V call is TRBV5-1, the J call TRBJ2-5, with 8 bases identical to TRBD1. V lost 0 bases to trimming and J lost 5 bases; unmatched junction nucleotides: 6. The length of the CDR3 is 15 residues. The V gene's germline CDR1 is SGHRS and CDR2 YFSETQ. The CDR3 spells CASSLAGTGYETQYF. CDR3 DNA sequence: TGCGCCAGCAGCTTGGCCGGGACAGGCTACGAGACCCAGTACTTC.

This chain connects TRBV27 to TRBJ2-1, with 11 nucleotides matching TRBD1. The germline gives CDR1 MNHEY, CDR2 SMNVEV (reference sequence). The V gene end was trimmed by 5 bases and the J gene end by 7 bases; junction bases not matched to a gene: 10. The CDR3 contains 16 residues. Written as DNA, the CDR3 is TGTGCCAGCAGTACTGGGTGGGGACAGGGGGGGAATGAGCAGTTCTTC. Encoded protein: CASSTGWGQGGNEQFF.

The genes are TRBV6-1 and TRBJ2-7; 13 nucleotides align to TRBD2. Unmatched junction bases numbered 11, after V lost 8 bases and J lost 7 bases. Germline values: CDR1 MNHNS, CDR2 SASEGT. The CDR3 has 15 residues. The CDR3 sequence: CASVFGTSGIGEQYF. The CDR3 nucleotides read TGTGCCAGCGTATTTGGGACTAGCGGGATCGGAGAGCAGTACTTC.

J is TRBJ1-1 and V is TRBV5-4; unclear D gene. CDR3 length: 17 residues. CDR1 and CDR2 (germline): SGHNT, YYREEE (reference sequence). The V end lost 2 bases, the J end lost 0 bases, and 17 bases lay between the germline ends. Here the CDR3 DNA reads TGTGCCAGCAGCTTATATGTGGCCGGATATATGAACACTGAAGCTTTCTTT. Its translation: CASSLYVAGYMNTEAFF.

The chain employs TRBV5-4 and TRBJ2-5, with TRBD2 matching 14 bases. The CDR3 runs 17 residues. CDR1 and CDR2 (germline): SGHNT, YYREEE (reference sequence). J was trimmed by 6 bases and V by 4 bases; bases with no gene match: 11. The CDR3 nucleotides are TGTGCCAGCAGCAGCGGACTAGCGGGGGGAACGTTGAAGACCCAGTACTTC. Residues: CASSSGLAGGTLKTQYF.

This clone has only a few counts. The chain employs TRBV6-1 and TRBJ2-7; 9 bases map to TRBD2. This CDR3 comprises 13 residues. Germline loops: CDR1 MNHNS, CDR2 SASEGT. J lost 4 bases, V lost 11 bases, and 9 bases had no gene match. CDR3: CAGAGGRRYEQYF. CDR3 DNA: TGTGCCGGGGCGGGGGGGAGACGATACGAGCAGTACTTC.

The rearrangement uses TRBV19 and TRBJ1-3, with D maybe TRBD1 (6 bases). This CDR3 has 14 amino acids. Trimming pared 3 bases from V and 4 bases from J, leaving 10 bases between. CDR1 is LNHDA, CDR2 SQIVND, per germline (reference sequence). CDR3 sequence reads: CASSIYQGGNTIYF. As DNA, the CDR3 is TGTGCCAGTAGTATTTACCAGGGGGGAAACACCATATATTTT.

The chain combines TRBV11-3 with TRBJ2-1, with TRBD2 matching over 14 bases. This CDR3 has 17 residues. V shed 3 bases, J shed 5 bases, and the junction held 6 bases outside the gene matches. CDR1 and CDR2 (germline): SGHNT, YENEEA. The CDR3 DNA reads TGTGCCAGCAGCTTTCCCGGACTAGCGGGAGGCCACAATGAGCAGTTCTTC. Translating gives CASSFPGLAGGHNEQFF. Full variable domain (remainder filled in from reference TRBV11-3 and TRBJ2-1): EAGVVQSPRYKIIEKKQPVAFWCNPISGHNTLYWYLQNLGQGPELLIRYENEEAVDDSQLPKDRFSAERLKGVDSTLKIQPAELGDSAVYLCASSFPGLAGGHNEQFFGPGTRLTVL.

This rearrangement joins TRBV28 to TRBJ2-7; 7 bases are shared with TRBD2. CDR3 size: 15 residues. The V segment lost 4 bases and the J segment 5 bases; nucleotides outside the gene matches: 11. Per the germline V gene, CDR1 is MDHEN and CDR2 is SYDVKM. The CDR3 DNA reads TGTGCCAGCAGTTCCCCCGGGGCGGGAGTAAACGAGCAGTACTTC. Translated, it gives CASSSPGAGVNEQYF. Combining the CDR3 with reference TRBV28 and TRBJ2-7 gives the whole variable domain DVKVTQSSRYLVKRTGEKVFLECVQDMDHENMFWYRQDPGLGLRLIYFSYDVKMKEKGDIPEGYSVSREKKERFSLILESASTNQTSMYLCASSSPGAGVNEQYFGPGTRLTVT.

The rearrangement links TRBV7-6 to TRBJ1-4; no clear D. CDR3 size: 16 residues. Germline V gene lookup returns CDR1 SGHVS and CDR2 FNYEAQ. Trimming shortened V by 5 bases and J by 0 bases, and 13 bases separated the two germline ends. For the CDR3, the DNA is TGTGCCAGCAGCCCCAAGGGCCGGGCAACTAATGAAAAACTGTTTTTT. Residues: CASSPKGRATNEKLFF.

This rearrangement joins TRBV4-2 to TRBJ2-7; D possibly matches TRBD1 or TRBD2 (5 bases each). Trimming removed 2 bases from V and 3 bases from J, with 11 bases in between. Germline CDR1 reads LGHNA; CDR2 reads YNFKEQ. The length of the CDR3 is 14 residues. CDR3 residues: CASSQQGRSYEQYF. The CDR3 coding sequence is TGTGCCAGCAGCCAACAGGGACGGAGCTACGAGCAGTACTTC.

This chain connects TRBV6-1 to TRBJ1-4; no clear D gene. This CDR3 is built from 13 residues. Trimming cost V 2 bases and J 4 bases, with 5 bases left between them. Germline lookup yields CDR1 MNHNS and CDR2 SASEGT. CDR3 amino acids: CASSENSNEKLFF. Written as DNA, the CDR3 is TGTGCCAGCAGTGAAAATAGTAATGAAAAACTGTTTTTT.